The 13 T cell receptor beta chains below were found in one sample sequenced in a study of T cells expressing NK-cell markers. TCRdb processed the 5' RACE reads again and assigns one entry to each CDR3 protein, with no DNA. Its listing shows around 470,000 distinct CDR3 sequences. Sequenced input: blood T cells: a sorted CD56 or NKG2C T cell subset, CD4+ or CD8+ T cells, or bulk PBMC T cells (not recorded which). These receptors were obtained from a woman aged 50 to 60 in good health.

V and J are TRBV28 and TRBJ2-7; TCRdb gives TRBD1 as the D gene, but with no DNA this cannot be confirmed. Germline V gene data show CDR1 as MDHEN and CDR2 as SYDVKM. The CDR3 is 18 amino acids. The chain's CDR3 is CASSPPFYRRPLSYEQYF.

This chain's CDR3 is CASSRGLAGGTNEQFF. The chain couples TRBV11-3 to TRBJ2-1; the TCRdb call, TRBD2, lacks DNA for checking. The germline V gene has CDR1 SGHNT and CDR2 YENEEA. There are 16 residues in the CDR3.

The chain has TRBV20-1 and TRBJ2-3; TCRdb calls TRBD2, which cannot be checked without DNA. CDR3 size: 15 residues. Germline V gives CDR1 DFQATT, CDR2 SNEGSKA (reference sequence). The CDR3 region is CSASSARVGADTQYF.

V gene TRBV12-3 or TRBV12-4 combines with J gene TRBJ2-1; as DNA is missing, the TRBD1 call by TCRdb cannot be tested. The CDR3 totals 13 residues. The CDR3 is CASSLGQNNEQFF.

This chain joins TRBV27 and TRBJ2-7; TCRdb's D call, TRBD1, is unchecked because there is no DNA. The CDR3 has 14 residues. CDR1 and CDR2 (germline): MNHEY, SMNVEV (reference sequence). CDR3 protein: CASSPRGFFYEQYF.

The chain joins TRBV4-1 to TRBJ2-3; as DNA is missing, the TRBD2 call by TCRdb cannot be tested. CDR1 MGHRA and CDR2 YSYEKL come from the germline V gene. The CDR3 has 16 residues. CDR3 sequence: CASSQEIAGAGDTQYF.

The chain couples TRBV6-5 to TRBJ2-2; the TCRdb call, TRBD2, lacks DNA for checking. The CDR3 sequence is 16 residues long. Germline lookup yields CDR1 MNHEY and CDR2 SVGAGI. CDR3 protein: CASSYLAGGRTGELFF.

The chain carries TRBV7-9 and TRBJ1-2; TCRdb designates TRBD1, a call that cannot be tested without DNA. The CDR3 has 12 amino acids. Per germline, CDR1 SEHNR and CDR2 FQNEAQ (reference sequence). The CDR3 protein is CASSPRRDGYTF.

The chain carries TRBV5-6 and TRBJ2-1; checking the TCRdb D call of TRBD1 is not possible without DNA. This CDR3 is built from 16 residues. Germline V gene lookup returns CDR1 SGHDT and CDR2 YYEEEE. The CDR3 protein is CASSLVSTRLWSEQFF. Full variable domain (remainder filled in from reference TRBV5-6 and TRBJ2-1): DAGVTQSPTHLIKTRGQQVTLRCSPKSGHDTVSWYQQALGQGPQFIFQYYEEEERQRGNFPDRFSGHQFPNYSSELNVNALLLGDSALYLCASSLVSTRLWSEQFFGPGTRLTVL.

This chain joins TRBV6-2 or TRBV6-3 and TRBJ2-7; TCRdb selects TRBD1, and the lack of DNA leaves this call unchecked. Germline-derived CDR1 and CDR2 are MNHEY and SVGEGT. This CDR3 has 15 residues. This CDR3 is CASSSAGAYSYEQYF.

The J gene is TRBJ2-3, the V gene TRBV27; TCRdb returns TRBD1, unconfirmable since there is no DNA. This CDR3 is 14 amino acids long. Per the germline V gene, CDR1 is MNHEY and CDR2 is SMNVEV (reference sequence). The CDR3 reads CASSLGQGANTQYF.

The chain joins TRBV12-3 or TRBV12-4 to TRBJ2-2; TCRdb's assignment of TRBD1 cannot be checked, as there is no DNA. The CDR3 extends over 16 amino acids. The CDR3 loop is CASSGGATHGTGELFF.

This chain uses TRBV14 with TRBJ2-7; TCRdb's D call, TRBD2, is unchecked because there is no DNA. Germline assignment: CDR1 SGHDN and CDR2 FVKESK. The CDR3 covers 19 residues. The CDR3 reads CASSHPGLRPGPDLYEQYF.